Listed here is a single T cell receptor beta chain. Its matching antigen is unknown. These data are taken from a study of Ad26.COV2.S vaccination and SARS-CoV-2 variants. General observations from the study: Vaccinees reportedly had broad spike-specific CD8+ and CD4+ T cell responses. Recipients given vaccine exceeded placebo recipients in spike-specific TCR breadth. For non-spike TCRs, breadth in vaccine recipients resembled that in placebo recipients.

Clones were sequenced by immunoSEQ multiplex PCR, and TCRdb holds only the in-frame ones, with some missing. Of 43,000 or so clones listed, approximately 80% are singletons. This sample comprised peripheral blood, obtained after recovery from COVID-19. This TCR was recovered from a human donor who had recovered from COVID-19.

DNA for the CDR3: TGCGCCAGCAGTAAGTTAGCGGGCACAGATACGCAGTATTTT. It translates to CASSKLAGTDTQYF. The chain is built from TRBV5-1 and TRBJ2-3, with D perhaps TRBD2 (6 bases). The germline V and J ends were trimmed by 5 bases and 1 base, with 11 bases remaining between them. The CDR3 has 14 amino acids. Germline CDR1 is SGHRS and CDR2 is YFSETQ.